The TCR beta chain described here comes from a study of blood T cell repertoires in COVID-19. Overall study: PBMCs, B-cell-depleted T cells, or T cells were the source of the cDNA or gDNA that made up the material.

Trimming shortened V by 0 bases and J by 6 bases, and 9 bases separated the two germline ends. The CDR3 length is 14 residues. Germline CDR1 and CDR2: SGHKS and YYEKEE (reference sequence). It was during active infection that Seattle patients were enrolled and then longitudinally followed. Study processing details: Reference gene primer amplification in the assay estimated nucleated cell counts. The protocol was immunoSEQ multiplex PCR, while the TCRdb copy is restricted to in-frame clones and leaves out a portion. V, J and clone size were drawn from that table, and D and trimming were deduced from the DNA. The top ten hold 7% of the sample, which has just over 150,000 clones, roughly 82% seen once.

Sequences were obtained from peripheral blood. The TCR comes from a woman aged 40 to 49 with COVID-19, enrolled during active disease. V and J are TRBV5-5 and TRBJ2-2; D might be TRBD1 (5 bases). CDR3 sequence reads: CASSLVGASGELFF. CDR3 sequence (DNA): TGTGCCAGCAGCTTGGTTGGGGCCTCCGGGGAGCTGTTTTTT. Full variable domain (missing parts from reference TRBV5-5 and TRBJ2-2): DAGVTQSPTHLIKTRGQQVTLRCSPISGHKSVSWYQQVLGQGPQFIFQYYEKEERGRGNFPDRFSARQFPNYSSELNVNALLLGDSALYLCASSLVGASGELFFGEGSRLTVL.